The sequence of this T cell receptor beta chain was determined in a study of T cell repertoires in cytomegalovirus infection. About the study: HLA-B-restricted CMV epitopes that are well studied were used alongside recently identified HLA-C-restricted ones.

In its sample, this clonotype was seen a few times. Its antigen is undetermined. TCRdb passed the reads through MiXCR, listing each CDR3 protein once. Of about 920,000 distinct CDR3 sequences in the sample, 31% were seen once. V lost 1 base to trimming and J lost 2 bases; unmatched junction nucleotides: 5. CDR1 is SGDLS and CDR2 is YYNGEE in the germline V gene. CDR3 length: 16 amino acids. Findings and limits, study-wide: CMV-specific TCR beta clonotypes restricted by HLA-C were the ones dominating the ex vivo response.

The sample was cultured CD8+ T cells from PBMCs, taken from culture after CMV antigen stimulation. The TCR was taken from a human donor in good health (CMV status not recorded). Some clones in this sample may be carry-over from other donors' samples. This sequence joins TRBV9 and TRBJ2-4; 8 nucleotides match TRBD1. The CDR3 loop is CASSVRAGGPKNIQYF. DNA for the CDR3: TGTGCCAGCAGCGTACGGGCAGGGGGCCCCAAAAACATTCAGTACTTC.